The entry below gives a single TCR beta chain sequence along with its context. This record belongs to a study of cytotoxic CD8 clonotypes in ibrutinib-treated CLL. Study-wide background: Response samples were drawn at a median of about twelve months of treatment, range 6 to 36. The study recorded mean values of around 250,000 productive templates and 90,000 to 100,000 productive rearrangements per sample.

With sequencing, the targeted depth ranged from 1 in 200,000 to 1 in 1 million T cells. Assay used: immunoSEQ multiplex PCR; TCRdb lists only in-frame clones, some missing. The sample contains over 200,000 clones, 70% of which appear only once. This CDR3 has 14 amino acids. Trimming cost V 5 bases and J 8 bases, with 18 bases left between them. Germline CDR1 reads MDHEN; CDR2 reads SYDVKM. This rearrangement joins TRBV28 to TRBJ1-2; maybe TRBD1 (6 bases). The starting material was PBMCs, obtained after 12 months of ibrutinib treatment. This clonotype originated in a human donor with chronic lymphocytic leukemia. The CDR3 sequence: CASSRPTGRDGYTF. CDR3 sequence (DNA): TGTGCCAGCAGTCGCCCTACAGGGAGGGACGGCTACACCTTC.